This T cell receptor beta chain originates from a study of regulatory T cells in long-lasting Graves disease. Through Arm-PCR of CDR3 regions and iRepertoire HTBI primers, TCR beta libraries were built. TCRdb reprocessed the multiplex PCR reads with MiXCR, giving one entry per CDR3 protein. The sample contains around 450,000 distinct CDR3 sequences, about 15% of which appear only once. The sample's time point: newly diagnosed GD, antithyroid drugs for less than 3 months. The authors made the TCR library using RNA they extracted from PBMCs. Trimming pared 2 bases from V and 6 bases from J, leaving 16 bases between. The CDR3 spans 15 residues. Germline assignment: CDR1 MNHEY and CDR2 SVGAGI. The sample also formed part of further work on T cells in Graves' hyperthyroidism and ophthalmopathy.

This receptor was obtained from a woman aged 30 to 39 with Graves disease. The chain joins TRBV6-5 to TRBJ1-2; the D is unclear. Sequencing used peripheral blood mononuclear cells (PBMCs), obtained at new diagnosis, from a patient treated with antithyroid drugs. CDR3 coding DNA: TGTGCCAGCAGTTACGGCCCACTGGCTACGGATGGCTACACCTTC. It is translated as CASSYGPLATDGYTF.